The following is a T cell receptor beta chain sequence with its context. The record originates from a study of blood T cell repertoires in COVID-19. The protocol was immunoSEQ multiplex PCR, while the TCRdb copy is restricted to in-frame clones and leaves out a portion. Here the sample spans around 300,000 clones, 70% to 90% being singletons. The specimen was peripheral blood. This receptor was identified in a woman aged 70-85 years with acute or convalescent COVID-19.

CDR3 sequence (DNA): TGTGCCTGGAGTGTGGCGTATGGGGCGCTTAACTATGGCTACACCTTC. It encodes CAWSVAYGALNYGYTF. This rearrangement joins TRBV30 to TRBJ1-2; a possible D gene is TRBD1 (5 bases). The CDR3 covers 16 residues. From germline, CDR1 is GTSNPN and CDR2 SVGIG (reference sequence). Between the trimmed V and J ends, which lost 0 bases and 1 base, there was a span of 15 bases.